This T cell receptor beta chain was found in a study of Graves' ophthalmopathy and Graves' hyperthyroidism. On the study more broadly: Upon initial diagnosis and before any treatment, peripheral blood was collected.

Being free of ophthalmopathy for 18 months of follow-up defined stable hyperthyroidism. Aged 18 to 65, the patients with hyperthyroidism had under 2 months' duration and were newly diagnosed. Study-level points and caveats: With more than 60% sensitivity and approximately 72% specificity, the model predicted ophthalmopathy progression.

Losses at the gene ends were 1 base for V and 6 bases for J; bases not matched to a gene: 14. Germline CDR1 and CDR2: LGHNA and YSLEER. CDR3 length: 17 residues. The table lists this clonotype with a few counts. Its antigen is not known. RNA transcripts yielded amplified TCR beta CDR3 regions. The first-round RT-PCR employed HTBI primers together with the Qiagen OneStep RT-PCR kit. A multiplex PCR was then performed as the second round. TCRdb processed the multiplex PCR reads anew with MiXCR; each CDR3 protein has one entry. In the table there are hundreds of thousands of distinct CDR3 sequences, about 20% of which are singletons.

This receptor was taken from a woman aged 18-30 years with stable Graves' hyperthyroidism. Some clones in this sample may be carry-over from other donors' samples. The rearrangement links TRBV4-3 to TRBJ1-1, with 7 bases that match TRBD1. The source material was peripheral blood. The DNA for the CDR3 is TGCGCCAGCAGCCAAGTTTGGGAGACAGGGCCCCTCTCTGAAGCTTTCTTT. Encoded protein: CASSQVWETGPLSEAFF.